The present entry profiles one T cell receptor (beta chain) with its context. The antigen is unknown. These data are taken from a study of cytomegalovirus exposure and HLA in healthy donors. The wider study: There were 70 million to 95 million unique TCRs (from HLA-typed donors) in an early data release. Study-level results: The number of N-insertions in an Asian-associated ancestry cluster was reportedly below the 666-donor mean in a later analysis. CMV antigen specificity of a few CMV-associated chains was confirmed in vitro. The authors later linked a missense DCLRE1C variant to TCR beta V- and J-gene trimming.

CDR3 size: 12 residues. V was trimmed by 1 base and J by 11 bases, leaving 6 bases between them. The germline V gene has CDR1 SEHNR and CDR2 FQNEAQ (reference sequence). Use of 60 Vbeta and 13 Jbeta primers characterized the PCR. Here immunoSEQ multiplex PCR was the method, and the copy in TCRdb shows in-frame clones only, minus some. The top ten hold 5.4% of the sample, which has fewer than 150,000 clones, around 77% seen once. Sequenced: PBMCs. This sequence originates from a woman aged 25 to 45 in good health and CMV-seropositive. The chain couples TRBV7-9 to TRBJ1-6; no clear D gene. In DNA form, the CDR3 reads TGTGCCAGCAGCTTAGAGCTACCACCCCTCCACTTT. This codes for CASSLELPPLHF. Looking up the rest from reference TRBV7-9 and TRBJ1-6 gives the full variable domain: DTGVSQNPRHKITKRGQNVTFRCDPISEHNRLYWYRQTLGQGPEFLTYFQNEAQLEKSRLLSDRFSAERPKGSFSTLEIQRTEQGDSAMYLCASSLELPPLHFGNGTRLTVT.